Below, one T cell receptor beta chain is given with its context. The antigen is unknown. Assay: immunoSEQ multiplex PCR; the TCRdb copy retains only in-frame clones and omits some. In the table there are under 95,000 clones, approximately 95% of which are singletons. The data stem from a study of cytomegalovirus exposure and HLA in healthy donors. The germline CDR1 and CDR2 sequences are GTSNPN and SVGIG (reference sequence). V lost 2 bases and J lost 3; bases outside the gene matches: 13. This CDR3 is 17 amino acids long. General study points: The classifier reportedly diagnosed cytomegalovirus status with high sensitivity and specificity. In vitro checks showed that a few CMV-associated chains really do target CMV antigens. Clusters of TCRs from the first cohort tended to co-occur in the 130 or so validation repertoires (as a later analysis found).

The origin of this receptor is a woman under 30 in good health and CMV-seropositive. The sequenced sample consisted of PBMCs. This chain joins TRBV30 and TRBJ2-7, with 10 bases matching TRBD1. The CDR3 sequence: CAWSTGTGASWVYEQYF. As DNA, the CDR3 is TGTGCCTGGAGTACCGGGACAGGGGCTTCTTGGGTCTACGAGCAGTACTTC.